This T cell receptor beta chain emerged from a study of spatial heterogeneity in lung cancer. Many counts were recorded for this clonotype. Because this beta chain is a stray read in a library intended to capture alpha chains, its abundance should not be given much weight. The CDR3 has 14 residues. From germline, CDR1 is MNHEY and CDR2 SVGAGI. Trimming stripped 0 bases from V and 5 bases from J, with 10 bases between. TCRdb itself ran the 5' RACE reads through MiXCR, one entry per CDR3 protein. The sample gives around 10,000 distinct CDR3 sequences, around 4% of which show up once; 6% to 9.5% is in the top ten. As to time point: sample taken at primary tumor resection. Sequencing was performed on whole RNA extracted from tumor and nontumor lung tissue, or from frozen PBMC, and the material was left unsorted. A total of approximately 75 untreated early-stage non-small cell lung cancer patients served as donors.

This sequence was found in a male donor with early-stage non-small cell lung cancer. V usage is TRBV6-5 and J usage is TRBJ2-5, with D tentatively TRBD2 (6 bases). The material sequenced was normal lung tissue next to the tumor, taken at surgery. The CDR3 coding sequence is TGTGCCAGCAGTTACTCGGGAGCGGGTGAGACCCAGTACTTC. Translation gives CASSYSGAGETQYF.